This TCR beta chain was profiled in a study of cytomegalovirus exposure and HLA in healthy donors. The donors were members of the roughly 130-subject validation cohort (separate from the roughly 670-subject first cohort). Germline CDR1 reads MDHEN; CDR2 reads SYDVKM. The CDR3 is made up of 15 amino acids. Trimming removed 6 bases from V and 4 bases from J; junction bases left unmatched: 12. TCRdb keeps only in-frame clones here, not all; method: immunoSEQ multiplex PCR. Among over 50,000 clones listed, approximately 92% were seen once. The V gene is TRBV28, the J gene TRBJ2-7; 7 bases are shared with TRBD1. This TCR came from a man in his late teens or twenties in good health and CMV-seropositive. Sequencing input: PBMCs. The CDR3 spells CASRSYRGTRYEQYF. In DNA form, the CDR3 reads TGTGCCAGCAGATCTTACAGGGGAACTCGTTACGAGCAGTACTTC.